Shown below are 2 T cell receptor beta chains from a single sample sequenced in a study of shared clonotypes between healthy human individuals. TCRdb keeps only in-frame clones here, not all; method: immunoSEQ multiplex PCR. The table has 2.3 million or so clones, about 92% seen once. Sequences were obtained from naive CD4+ T cells from PBMCs. Subset noted: CD45RA+ positively selected. These receptors were collected from a man younger than 35 in good health. Some clones in this sample may be carry-over from other donors' samples.

Comments on this clone: In the same sample, other DNA sequences code for this CDR3. The chain recombines TRBV2 with TRBJ1-1; tentative D call: TRBD1 (5 bases). This CDR3 has 14 amino acids. Trimming left V 4 bases short and J 1 base short, with 10 bases between. Germline V gene data show CDR1 as SNHLY and CDR2 as FYNNEI. CDR3 sequence reads: CASSVGQGNTEAFF. The CDR3 nucleotides are TGTGCCAGCAGTGTTGGCCAGGGGAACACTGAAGCTTTCTTT.

The chain employs TRBV28 and TRBJ2-1, with TRBD1 matching over 8 bases. V shed 3 bases and J 2 bases; nucleotides not matched to a gene: 3. The CDR3 is made up of 15 amino acids. Germline-derived CDR1 and CDR2 are MDHEN and SYDVKM. The CDR3 here is CASSFGRGPYNEQFF. Written as DNA, the CDR3 is TGTGCCAGCAGTTTTGGCAGGGGGCCCTACAATGAGCAGTTCTTC.